The rows below give T cell receptor beta chains drawn from one sample of a study of blood T cell repertoires in COVID-19. Measured with immunoSEQ multiplex PCR; TCRdb has only the in-frame clones, and not every one. The data show about 220,000 clones, about nine tenths seen once. Sequences were obtained from PBMCs or T cells enriched from blood (not recorded which). These receptors were taken from a woman aged 40 to 55 with acute COVID-19. The CDR3 runs from the conserved cysteine through the conserved F or W. A D gene is named only where the DNA matches it firmly. Clone size is not always given. Where it is, it says once, few, many or a class for expanded clones.

J gene: TRBJ1-6
clone size: -
V gene: TRBV15
D gene: -
CDR3 DNA: TGTGCCACCAGCAGAGATCGGGGGGCCAGTTCACCCCTCCACTTT
CDR3 protein: CATSRDRGASSPLHF

J gene: TRBJ1-3
clone size: -
V gene: TRBV12-3/TRBV12-4
D gene: -
CDR3 DNA: TGTGCCAGCAGCCAACAATCTGGAAACACCATATATTTT
CDR3 protein: CASSQQSGNTIYF

J gene: TRBJ2-2
clone size: -
V gene: TRBV10-2
D gene: TRBD2
CDR3 DNA: TGCGCCAGCAGTGAATTGCGGGGGGGCCAAACCGGGGAGCTGTTTTTT
CDR3 protein: CASSELRGGQTGELFF

J gene: TRBJ1-4
clone size: once
V gene: TRBV9
D gene: -
CDR3 DNA: TGTGCCAGCAGCGTAGCTACAACTAATGAAAAACTGTTTTTT
CDR3 protein: CASSVATTNEKLFF

J gene: TRBJ2-3
clone size: -
V gene: TRBV19
D gene: TRBD2
CDR3 DNA: TGTGCCAGTAGTATACGTAGCGGGGACCGGTATTTT
CDR3 protein: CASSIRSGDRYF

J gene: TRBJ1-1
clone size: -
V gene: TRBV7-9
D gene: TRBD1
CDR3 DNA: TGTGCCAGCAGCACCGGACAGGGAAGGACCACTGAAGCTTTCTTT
CDR3 protein: CASSTGQGRTTEAFF

J gene: TRBJ2-1
clone size: -
V gene: TRBV5-1
D gene: -
CDR3 DNA: TGCGCCAGCAGCAGTGACACCTACAATGAGCAGTTCTTC
CDR3 protein: CASSSDTYNEQFF

J gene: TRBJ1-1
clone size: -
V gene: TRBV13
D gene: TRBD1
CDR3 DNA: TGTGCCAGCAGCTTGGGGACAGGGAGGACTTTCTTT
CDR3 protein: CASSLGTGRTFF

J gene: TRBJ2-2
clone size: -
V gene: TRBV2
D gene: TRBD1
CDR3 DNA: TGTGCCAGCAGCCTCGGACAGGTCGGGGAGCTGTTTTTT
CDR3 protein: CASSLGQVGELFF

J gene: TRBJ2-5
clone size: -
V gene: TRBV10-1
D gene: TRBD1
CDR3 DNA: TGCGCCAGCATTGACTCACAGGGGGATCAAGAGACCCAGTACTTC
CDR3 protein: CASIDSQGDQETQYF

J gene: TRBJ1-1
clone size: -
V gene: TRBV6-5
D gene: -
CDR3 DNA: TGTGCCAGCAGTTTAGGCGGTTTTAGGACTGAAGCTTTCTTT
CDR3 protein: CASSLGGFRTEAFF

J gene: TRBJ1-1
clone size: -
V gene: TRBV4-3
D gene: -
CDR3 DNA: TGCGCCAGCAGCCAAGACGCGGGATACACTGAAGCTTTCTTT
CDR3 protein: CASSQDAGYTEAFF

J gene: TRBJ1-4
clone size: -
V gene: TRBV19
D gene: TRBD1
CDR3 DNA: TGTGCCAGTAGTGCCGGACAGGGGGCTAATGAAAAACTGTTTTTT
CDR3 protein: CASSAGQGANEKLFF

J gene: TRBJ1-1
clone size: -
V gene: TRBV19
D gene: -
CDR3 DNA: TGTGCCAGTAGTACCTCACAGGGCCGGATGGCTTTCTTT
CDR3 protein: CASSTSQGRMAFF

J gene: TRBJ2-4
clone size: -
V gene: TRBV25-1
D gene: -
CDR3 DNA: TGTGCCAGCAGTGTAGGAGGGGCCAAAAACATTCAGTACTTC
CDR3 protein: CASSVGGAKNIQYF

J gene: TRBJ2-3
clone size: once
V gene: TRBV2
D gene: TRBD2
CDR3 DNA: TGTGCCAGCAGCGGGACGACTAGCGGGGGGCCAGATACGCAGTATTTT
CDR3 protein: CASSGTTSGGPDTQYF

J gene: TRBJ1-2
clone size: -
V gene: TRBV9
D gene: -
CDR3 DNA: TGTGCCAGCAGCGCCCCCAGACAGAACGGGCGTGGCTACACCTTC
CDR3 protein: CASSAPRQNGRGYTF

J gene: TRBJ2-7
clone size: -
V gene: TRBV7-2
D gene: -
CDR3 DNA: TGTGCCAGCAGCCCGAAAGTGGGGGCCGAGCAGTACTTC
CDR3 protein: CASSPKVGAEQYF

J gene: TRBJ1-2
clone size: -
V gene: TRBV12-3/TRBV12-4
D gene: -
CDR3 DNA: TGTGCCAGCAGTTTCTGGGCCAGTGGCTACACCTTC
CDR3 protein: CASSFWASGYTF

J gene: TRBJ1-3
clone size: -
V gene: TRBV7-2
D gene: TRBD1
CDR3 DNA: TGTGCCAGCAGCTTAGGGGTATTAACAGGGGTCGCTGGAAACACCATATATTTT
CDR3 protein: CASSLGVLTGVAGNTIYF

J gene: TRBJ1-2
clone size: -
V gene: TRBV28
D gene: -
CDR3 DNA: TGTGCCAGCAGTTTAAGGAGGGTAGCCTATGGCTACACCTTC
CDR3 protein: CASSLRRVAYGYTF

J gene: TRBJ1-1
clone size: -
V gene: TRBV21-1
D gene: -
CDR3 DNA: TGTGCCAGCAGCAAAGATTATGGGGGCTTAGGTGAGAACACTGAAGCTTTCTTT
CDR3 protein: CASSKDYGGLGENTEAFF

J gene: TRBJ1-1
clone size: -
V gene: TRBV27
D gene: -
CDR3 DNA: TGTGCCAGCAGTCCGTTTCCCCCCACTGAAGCTTTCTTT
CDR3 protein: CASSPFPPTEAFF

J gene: TRBJ2-3
clone size: -
V gene: TRBV9
D gene: -
CDR3 DNA: TGTGCCAGCAGCGTAGTAGGGGGTCCAGATACGCAGTATTTT
CDR3 protein: CASSVVGGPDTQYF

J gene: TRBJ2-7
clone size: -
V gene: TRBV5-1
D gene: -
CDR3 DNA: TGCGCCAGCAGCTTGGTGGGGGGATACGAGCAGTACTTC
CDR3 protein: CASSLVGGYEQYF

J gene: TRBJ1-1
clone size: -
V gene: TRBV29-1
D gene: TRBD1
CDR3 DNA: TGCAGCGTTGGGGACAGGGGAACTGAAGCTTTCTTT
CDR3 protein: CSVGDRGTEAFF

J gene: TRBJ1-1
clone size: -
V gene: TRBV10-2
D gene: -
CDR3 DNA: TGCGCCAGCAGTGAGTCGTATTTAGCTGAAGCTTTCTTT
CDR3 protein: CASSESYLAEAFF

J gene: TRBJ1-4
clone size: -
V gene: TRBV29-1
D gene: -
CDR3 DNA: TGCAGCGTGAGGACAGCCTTAAGTGAAAAACTGTTTTTT
CDR3 protein: CSVRTALSEKLFF

J gene: TRBJ1-2
clone size: -
V gene: TRBV9
D gene: -
CDR3 DNA: TGTGCCAGCAGCGGCGGGGGAGGGGAGATTTATGGCTACACCTTC
CDR3 protein: CASSGGGGEIYGYTF

J gene: TRBJ1-2
clone size: -
V gene: TRBV29-1
D gene: -
CDR3 DNA: TGCAGCGTTGGTTTACGGGGGGCGGGCTACACCTTC
CDR3 protein: CSVGLRGAGYTF

J gene: TRBJ1-5
clone size: once
V gene: TRBV4-2
D gene: -
CDR3 DNA: TGTGCCAGCAGCCAAGAACGGACAGTTAATCAGCCCCAGCATTTT
CDR3 protein: CASSQERTVNQPQHF

J gene: TRBJ1-4
clone size: -
V gene: TRBV19
D gene: -
CDR3 DNA: TGTGCCAGTAGTATACGGACACTTAGGGGCGAAAAACTGTTTTTT
CDR3 protein: CASSIRTLRGEKLFF

J gene: TRBJ2-5
clone size: -
V gene: TRBV19
D gene: -
CDR3 DNA: TGTGCCAGTAGTATAGATGCGTCGATACAAGAGACCCAGTACTTC
CDR3 protein: CASSIDASIQETQYF

J gene: TRBJ2-1
clone size: -
V gene: TRBV6-1
D gene: -
CDR3 DNA: TGTGCCAGCAGTGAATTTATAGGGGCTAGCTCCTACAATGAGCAGTTCTTC
CDR3 protein: CASSEFIGASSYNEQFF

J gene: TRBJ2-3
clone size: -
V gene: TRBV2
D gene: -
CDR3 DNA: TGTGCCAGCAGTGTCCCACTTCTATTTCAGGACAGTATCACAGATACGCAGTATTTT
CDR3 protein: CASSVPLLFQDSITDTQYF

J gene: TRBJ1-1
clone size: few
V gene: TRBV6-5
D gene: TRBD1
CDR3 DNA: TGTGCCAGCAGCATTACAGGGGGGACTGAAGCTTTCTTT
CDR3 protein: CASSITGGTEAFF

J gene: TRBJ1-3
clone size: -
V gene: TRBV13
D gene: -
CDR3 DNA: TGTGCCAGCAGCTTAGGGGGCAGAGGAAACACCATATATTTT
CDR3 protein: CASSLGGRGNTIYF

J gene: TRBJ2-4
clone size: -
V gene: TRBV2
D gene: TRBD1
CDR3 DNA: TGTGCCAGCAGTGGGGGGGTGACAGGGGACAAAAACATTCAGTACTTC
CDR3 protein: CASSGGVTGDKNIQYF

J gene: TRBJ1-1
clone size: -
V gene: TRBV5-1
D gene: TRBD1
CDR3 DNA: TGCGCCAGCAGCTTCACCGGGACAGGGTACACTGAAGCTTTCTTT
CDR3 protein: CASSFTGTGYTEAFF

J gene: TRBJ2-7
clone size: few
V gene: TRBV12-3/TRBV12-4
D gene: TRBD1
CDR3 DNA: TGTGCCACCAGAACCTCAGGGACAGCCCTGCAGTACTTC
CDR3 protein: CATRTSGTALQYF

J gene: TRBJ1-1
clone size: -
V gene: TRBV27
D gene: TRBD1
CDR3 DNA: TGTGCCAGCAGTTCTGGGACAGGGGGCGAGGACACTGAAGCTTTCTTT
CDR3 protein: CASSSGTGGEDTEAFF

J gene: TRBJ1-2
clone size: -
V gene: TRBV4-3
D gene: TRBD1
CDR3 DNA: TGCGCCAGCAGCCAAGAGGACAGGCCTGGCTACACCTTC
CDR3 protein: CASSQEDRPGYTF

J gene: TRBJ2-1
clone size: once
V gene: TRBV2
D gene: -
CDR3 DNA: TGTGCCAGCATAAGGAGGGGGGGCCGCAATGAGCAGTTCTTC
CDR3 protein: CASIRRGGRNEQFF

J gene: TRBJ1-1
clone size: -
V gene: TRBV29-1
D gene: TRBD1
CDR3 DNA: TGCAGCGTCCCAGGGGGCACTGAAGCTTTCTTT
CDR3 protein: CSVPGGTEAFF

J gene: TRBJ1-3
clone size: -
V gene: TRBV10-3
D gene: TRBD1
CDR3 DNA: TGTGCCATCAGTGAATCGATGGGACAGGGAAGTGGAAACACCATATATTTT
CDR3 protein: CAISESMGQGSGNTIYF

J gene: TRBJ2-1
clone size: -
V gene: TRBV20-1
D gene: -
CDR3 DNA: TGCAGTGCTAGTTCACTTTCCTACAATGAGCAGTTCTTC
CDR3 protein: CSASSLSYNEQFF

J gene: TRBJ1-1
clone size: -
V gene: TRBV7-9
D gene: TRBD1
CDR3 DNA: TGTGCCAGCAGCTTAGGCAGGGGGTCAGCTATTGGCGCTGAAGCTTTCTTT
CDR3 protein: CASSLGRGSAIGAEAFF

J gene: TRBJ1-5
clone size: -
V gene: TRBV12-5
D gene: -
CDR3 DNA: TGTGCTAGTGGTTTGGTAATGGGGCCGGGTAGCAATCAGCCCCAGCATTTT
CDR3 protein: CASGLVMGPGSNQPQHF

J gene: TRBJ1-1
clone size: few
V gene: TRBV3-1/TRBV3-2
D gene: -
CDR3 DNA: TGTGCCAGCAGCCAAAAGACGGGGGGATTGGGAATGAACACTGAAGCTTTCTTT
CDR3 protein: CASSQKTGGLGMNTEAFF

J gene: TRBJ2-5
clone size: once
V gene: TRBV10-1
D gene: TRBD1
CDR3 DNA: TGCGCCAGCAGTGAGAGCAACCCGGGACAGGGCCAAGAGACCCAGTACTTC
CDR3 protein: CASSESNPGQGQETQYF